These 3 T cell receptor beta chains were all obtained from the same sample, sequenced in a study of cytomegalovirus exposure and HLA in healthy donors. Repertoires were generated with immunoSEQ multiplex PCR, while TCRdb's copy carries only in-frame clones and drops some. The sample carries some 79,000 clones, roughly 94% recorded once. The sequenced sample consisted of PBMCs. The receptors were gathered from a woman under 30 in good health and CMV-seropositive.

The gene calls are TRBV6-5 and TRBJ2-1, with 9 bases matching TRBD1. The CDR3 is 15 amino acids. Germline V gene sequence: CDR1 MNHEY, CDR2 SVGAGI. V gave up 4 bases and J gave up 7 bases; unmatched junction bases: 8. For the CDR3, the DNA is TGTGCCAGCAGTTCCGGGACAGGGCTTAATAATGAGCAGTTCTTC. This sequence encodes CASSSGTGLNNEQFF.

The chain carries TRBV10-3 and TRBJ2-1; 7 nucleotides align to TRBD1. In germline, CDR1 is ENHRY, CDR2 SYGVKD. The V gene end was trimmed by 4 bases and the J gene end by 6 bases; junction bases not matched to a gene: 9. The CDR3 totals 15 residues. CDR3 DNA: TGTGCCATCAGTGGGACGGGACAGTATCCCAATGAGCAGTTCTTC. Residues: CAISGTGQYPNEQFF.

The rearrangement joins TRBV5-1 to TRBJ1-4; D not resolved. Trimming cost V 2 bases and J 15 bases, with 20 bases left between them. The CDR3 has 14 amino acids. In germline, CDR1 is SGHRS, CDR2 YFSETQ. The CDR3 DNA sequence: TGCGCCAGCAGCTTAGGTGAAACGCGCGCGGTTTTGTTTTTT. It codes for CASSLGETRAVLFF.